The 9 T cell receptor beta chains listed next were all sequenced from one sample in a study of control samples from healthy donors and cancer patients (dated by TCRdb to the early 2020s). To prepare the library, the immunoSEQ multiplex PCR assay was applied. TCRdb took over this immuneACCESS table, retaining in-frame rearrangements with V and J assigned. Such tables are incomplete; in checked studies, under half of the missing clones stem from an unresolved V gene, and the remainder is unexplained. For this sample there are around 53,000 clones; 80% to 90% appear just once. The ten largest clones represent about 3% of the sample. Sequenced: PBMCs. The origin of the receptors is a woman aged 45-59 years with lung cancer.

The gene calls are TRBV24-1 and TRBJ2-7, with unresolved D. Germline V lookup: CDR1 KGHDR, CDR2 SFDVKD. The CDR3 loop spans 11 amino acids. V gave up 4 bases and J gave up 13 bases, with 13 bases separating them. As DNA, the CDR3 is TGTGCCACCAGTGAAGGAATCAGCAATTACTTC. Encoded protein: CATSEGISNYF.

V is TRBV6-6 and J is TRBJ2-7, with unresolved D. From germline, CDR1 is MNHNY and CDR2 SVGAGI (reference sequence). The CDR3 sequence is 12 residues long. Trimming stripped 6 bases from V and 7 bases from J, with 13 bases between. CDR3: CASSLRTAEQYF. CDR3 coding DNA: TGTGCCAGCAGCCTTCGAACAGCGGAGCAGTACTTC.

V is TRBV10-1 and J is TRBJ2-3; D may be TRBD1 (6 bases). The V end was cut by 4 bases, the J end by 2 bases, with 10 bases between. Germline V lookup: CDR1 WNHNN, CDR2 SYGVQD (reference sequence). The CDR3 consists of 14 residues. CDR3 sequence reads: CASSGGGTTDTQYF. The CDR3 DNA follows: TGCGCCAGCAGTGGAGGGGGAACCACAGATACGCAGTATTTT.

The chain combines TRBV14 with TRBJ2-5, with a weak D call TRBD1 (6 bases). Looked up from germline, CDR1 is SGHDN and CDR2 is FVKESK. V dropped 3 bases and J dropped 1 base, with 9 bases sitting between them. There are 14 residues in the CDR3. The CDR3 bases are TGTGCCAGCAGCCAGACACAGGGCCAAGAGACCCAGTACTTC. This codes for CASSQTQGQETQYF.

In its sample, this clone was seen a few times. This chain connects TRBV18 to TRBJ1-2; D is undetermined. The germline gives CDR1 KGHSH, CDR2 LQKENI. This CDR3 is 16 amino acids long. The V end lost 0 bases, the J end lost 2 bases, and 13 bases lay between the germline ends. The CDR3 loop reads CASSPPINPGNYGYTF. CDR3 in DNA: TGTGCCAGCTCACCACCAATCAACCCGGGCAACTATGGCTACACCTTC.

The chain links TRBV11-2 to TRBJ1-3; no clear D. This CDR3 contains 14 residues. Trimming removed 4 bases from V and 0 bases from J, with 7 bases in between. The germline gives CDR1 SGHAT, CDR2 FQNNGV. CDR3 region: CASSSKSSGNTIYF. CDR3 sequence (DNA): TGTGCCAGCAGCTCTAAAAGCTCTGGAAACACCATATATTTT.

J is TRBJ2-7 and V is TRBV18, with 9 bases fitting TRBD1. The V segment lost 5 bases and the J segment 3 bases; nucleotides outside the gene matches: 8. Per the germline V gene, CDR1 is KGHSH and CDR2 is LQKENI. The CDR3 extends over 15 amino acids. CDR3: CASSSQQGAFYEQYF. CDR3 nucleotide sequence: TGTGCCAGCTCATCACAACAGGGGGCATTCTACGAGCAGTACTTC.

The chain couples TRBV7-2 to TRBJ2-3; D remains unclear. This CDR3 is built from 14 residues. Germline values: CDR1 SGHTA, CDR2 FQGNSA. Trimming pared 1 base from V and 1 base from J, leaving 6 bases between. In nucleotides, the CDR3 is TGTGCCAGCAGCTTAGATACGGGCACAGATACGCAGTATTTT. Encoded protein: CASSLDTGTDTQYF.

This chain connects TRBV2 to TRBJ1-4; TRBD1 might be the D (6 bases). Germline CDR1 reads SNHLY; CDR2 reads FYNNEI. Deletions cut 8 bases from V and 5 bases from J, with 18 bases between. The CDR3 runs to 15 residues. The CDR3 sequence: CASLALTGSNEKLFF. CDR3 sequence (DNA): TGTGCCAGCTTAGCCCTGACAGGCTCGAATGAAAAACTGTTTTTT.